This T cell receptor beta chain came from a study of CD8 T cells in ankylosing spondylitis. Libraries of TCR beta came from quantitative 5'-RACE with molecular barcodes. TCRdb called the 5' RACE reads again in MiXCR, with one record for every CDR3 protein. The repertoire includes under 250,000 distinct CDR3 sequences, roughly 32% of them detected once, and about 4.2% sits in the top ten. General study points: As reported, disease-linked clones showed significant enrichment in matched ankylosing spondylitis synovial fluid. Blood of patients with ankylosing spondylitis appeared to be characterized by a TCR beta motif of eight highly homologous variants. Previous work reported some of these motif variants in the synovial fluid and blood of reactive arthritis.

Trimming removed 1 base from V and 0 bases from J, with 10 bases in between. The CDR3 runs to 17 residues. This clonotype was seen a handful of times. Its antigen is undetermined. Sample: blood, either unsorted or a sorted T cell fraction (not recorded which). The chain has TRBV12-3 or TRBV12-4 and TRBJ2-6; D not certain. The receptor was isolated from a male donor with ankylosing spondylitis or in good health (not recorded which). The CDR3 region is CASSLVQAISGANVLTF. The CDR3 nucleotides are TGTGCCAGCAGTTTAGTTCAGGCCATCTCTGGGGCCAACGTCCTGACTTTC.